This entry lists 29 T cell receptor beta chains sequenced from one sample in a study of T-cell memory formation after mild COVID-19. Using its own MiXCR run on the 5' RACE reads, TCRdb lists one record per CDR3 protein. The sample has 200,000 or so distinct CDR3 sequences; around 17% are singletons. The sequencing input was PBMCs or a T cell subset sorted from them (not recorded which). The receptors were sampled from an adult woman who had mild COVID-19 (a few samples of this study predate the infection). Cell type and time point are not known.

In this sample, this clonotype turned up a few times. This chain joins TRBV4-2 and TRBJ2-5; D tentatively reads TRBD1 or TRBD2 (7 bases each). V was trimmed by 3 bases and J by 4 bases, leaving 15 bases between them. The germline V gene has CDR1 LGHNA and CDR2 YNFKEQ. CDR3 length equals 15 residues. CDR3 in DNA: TGTGCCAGCAGCCACGGCAGGGGGGGAACAGAGACCCAGTACTTC. It specifies CASSHGRGGTETQYF.

The chain has TRBV30 and TRBJ2-2, with 14 bases fitting TRBD2. Germline loops: CDR1 GTSNPN, CDR2 SVGIG (reference sequence). Trimming took 3 bases from V and 8 from J; bases not matched to a gene: 8. CDR3 size: 16 residues. Here the CDR3 DNA reads TGTGCCTGGAGGGGGCCGGGACTAGCGGGGGAAGGGGAGCTGTTTTTT. Amino acids: CAWRGPGLAGEGELFF.

This clonotype came up a few times. The chain recombines TRBV12-3 or TRBV12-4 with TRBJ2-7, with 8 bases matching TRBD2. The CDR3 covers 14 residues. V shed 0 bases and J 8 bases; nucleotides not matched to a gene: 6. CDR3 nucleotides: TGTGCCAGCAGTTTAGCAGCGGGAGTTATCCAGCAGTACTTC. It yields the protein CASSLAAGVIQQYF.

This clonotype has just a few counts. This chain connects TRBV7-2 to TRBJ2-2, with 9 bases that match TRBD2. Trimming took 1 base from V and 0 from J; bases not matched to a gene: 0. In germline, CDR1 is SGHTA, CDR2 FQGNSA. The CDR3 extends over 16 amino acids. Here the CDR3 DNA reads TGTGCCAGCAGCTTAGTAGCGGGAGCGAACACCGGGGAGCTGTTTTTT. Translated, it gives CASSLVAGANTGELFF.

This chain's CDR3 is CASSDHQGGPRYF. The CDR3 region has the DNA TGTGCCAGCAGCGATCACCAAGGGGGACCAAGGTACTTC. This chain uses TRBV6-5 with TRBJ2-5, with D possibly matching TRBD1 (6 bases). Per germline, CDR1 MNHEY and CDR2 SVGAGI. V lost 6 bases and J lost 13, with 21 bases in between. The CDR3 extends over 13 amino acids.

The chain combines TRBV19 with TRBJ2-6, with 7 bases aligning to TRBD2. Trimming at V came to 5 bases and at J to 0 bases, leaving 13 bases not matched to a gene. Germline lookup yields CDR1 LNHDA and CDR2 SQIVND (reference sequence). This CDR3 comprises 19 residues. The CDR3 coding sequence is TGTGCCAGTAGTCCGCGAGGGGCCGGGGGGACCTCTGGGGCCAACGTCCTGACTTTC. It translates to CASSPRGAGGTSGANVLTF.

This chain links TRBV15 with TRBJ2-1, with 8 positions matching TRBD2. V was pared by 1 base and J by 5 bases, with 7 bases of the junction left unmatched. The CDR3 sequence is 16 residues long. Germline V gives CDR1 LNHNV, CDR2 YYDKDF (reference sequence). In DNA form, the CDR3 reads TGTGCCACCAGCAGAGGCGGGGGACTAGAAAACAATGAGCAGTTCTTC. This gives the protein CATSRGGGLENNEQFF.

This clonotype was found a few times. The J gene is TRBJ1-3, the V gene TRBV6-2 or TRBV6-3; possible D gene TRBD1, 5 bases. Germline V gives CDR1 MNHEY, CDR2 SVGEGT. Trimming shortened V by 6 bases and J by 2 bases, and 14 bases separated the two germline ends. CDR3 length: 15 residues. CDR3 in amino acids: CASSPGASPGNTIYF. CDR3 nucleotide sequence: TGTGCCAGCAGCCCCGGGGCTTCGCCTGGAAACACCATATATTTT.

This clonotype was counted at least ten times. The chain recombines TRBV20-1 with TRBJ1-2, with D unclear. Trimming left V 3 bases short and J 0 bases short, with 8 bases between. CDR1 DFQATT and CDR2 SNEGSKA come from the germline V gene (reference sequence). The CDR3 extends over 13 amino acids. Here the CDR3 reads CSASGSTNYGYTF. The CDR3 DNA reads as TGCAGTGCTAGCGGGAGCACTAACTATGGCTACACCTTC.

This clonotype occurred a few times. The chain is built from TRBV29-1 and TRBJ1-2, with D uncertain. The CDR3 consists of 11 residues. CDR1 is SQVTM and CDR2 is ANQGSEA in the germline V gene. Deletions cut 0 bases from V and 7 bases from J, with 6 bases between. In nucleotides, the CDR3 is TGCAGCGTTGAAGATCCGTTTGGCTACACCTTC. Translating gives CSVEDPFGYTF.

The V call is TRBV30, the J call TRBJ2-1; 7 bases align to TRBD2. The CDR3 runs 14 residues. Germline V gene lookup returns CDR1 GTSNPN and CDR2 SVGIG (reference sequence). V lost 4 bases, J lost 0 bases, and 3 bases stayed unmatched. CDR3 sequence reads: CAWNLADSYNEQFF. The CDR3 nucleotides are TGTGCCTGGAACCTAGCGGACTCCTACAATGAGCAGTTCTTC. The full variable domain, with the rest looked up from reference TRBV30 and TRBJ2-1, is SQTIHQWPATLVQPVGSPLSLECTVEGTSNPNLYWYRQAAGRGLQLLFYSVGIGQISSEVPQNLSASRPQDRQFILSSKKLLLSDSGFYLCAWNLADSYNEQFFGPGTRLTVL.

This clonotype was seen a few times. Written as DNA, the CDR3 is TGTGCCAGCAGCTCTAGCGGGAGGCATTACGAGCAGTACTTC. It translates to CASSSSGRHYEQYF. The rearrangement joins TRBV12-3 or TRBV12-4 to TRBJ2-7; 11 bases fit TRBD2. CDR3 size: 14 residues. The V gene end was trimmed by 6 bases and the J gene end by 4 bases; junction bases not matched to a gene: 5.

CDR3 sequence (DNA): TGCGCCAGCAGCCGTTTAGTCCTAGACTTGAACACCGGGGAGCTGTTTTTT. It codes for CASSRLVLDLNTGELFF. The chain carries TRBV5-1 and TRBJ2-2; unclear D gene. V lost 4 bases, J lost 1 base, and 17 bases lay in between. The V gene's germline CDR1 is SGHRS and CDR2 YFSETQ. The CDR3 length is 17 residues.

The chain recombines TRBV3-1 with TRBJ2-3; 15 nucleotides agree with TRBD2. V dropped 0 bases and J dropped 6; count of bases not matched to a gene: 4. The CDR3 spans 17 residues. Germline CDR1 and CDR2: LGHDT and YNNKEL (reference sequence). The DNA for the CDR3 is TGTGCCAGCAGCCAAGAGCGCGGGACTAGCGGGAGGGATACGCAGTATTTT. Translating it yields CASSQERGTSGRDTQYF.

This chain joins TRBV19 and TRBJ1-5, with D hard to call. In germline, CDR1 is LNHDA, CDR2 SQIVND (reference sequence). V lost 3 bases and J 7 bases, leaving 10 bases between the germline ends. The CDR3 has 13 residues. The DNA for the CDR3 is TGTGCCAGTAGTATCGAGGGTTACCAGCCCCAGCATTTT. Protein: CASSIEGYQPQHF. The full variable domain, completed using reference TRBV19 and TRBJ1-5, is DGGITQSPKYLFRKEGQNVTLSCEQNLNHDAMYWYRQDPGQGLRLIYYSQIVNDFQKGDIAEGYSVSREKKESFPLTVTSAQKNPTAFYLCASSIEGYQPQHFGDGTRLSIL.

J is TRBJ2-5 and V is TRBV7-3, with 10 bases fitting TRBD2. The trim removed 4 bases at V and 5 bases at J, leaving 13 bases unmatched. The CDR3 loop spans 17 amino acids. Germline CDR1 SGHTA, CDR2 FQGTGA. CDR3 nucleotide sequence: TGTGCCAGCAGCTCCCTACGAAGAGCGGGAGGGCTCGAGACCCAGTACTTC. Translating gives CASSSLRRAGGLETQYF.

This clonotype was found many times. V gene TRBV5-1 combines with J gene TRBJ2-1; 9 bases align to TRBD1. Trimming took 4 bases from V and 4 from J; bases not matched to a gene: 3. The CDR3 runs 14 residues. Germline CDR1 reads SGHRS; CDR2 reads YFSETQ. As DNA, the CDR3 is TGCGCCAGCAGCCGGGACAGGGCTTACAATGAGCAGTTCTTC. It yields the protein CASSRDRAYNEQFF.

This clonotype was seen ten or more times. This chain joins TRBV7-3 and TRBJ2-1; 7 bases are a match to TRBD2. Germline V gives CDR1 SGHTA, CDR2 FQGTGA. The junction had 18 bases not matched to a gene; V was cut back by 5 bases and J by 8 bases. The CDR3 totals 17 residues. The CDR3 loop is CASSRRGGDSRWDEQFF. CDR3 nucleotides: TGTGCCAGCAGCCGTCGTGGGGGGGACTCCAGATGGGATGAGCAGTTCTTC.

The chain couples TRBV4-1 to TRBJ1-3; TRBD1 matches 10 bases. This CDR3 contains 17 residues. In germline, CDR1 is MGHRA, CDR2 YSYEKL. The V and J ends lost 1 base and 6 bases, in that order; junction bases with no gene match: 9. CDR3 bases: TGCGCCAGCAGCCAAGGTCTACCGGGACAGGGGACAAACACCATATATTTT. Translation gives CASSQGLPGQGTNTIYF.

This clonotype appeared a few times. The chain employs TRBV7-3 and TRBJ2-1; D may be TRBD2 (6 bases). The CDR3 consists of 13 residues. V was pared by 2 bases and J by 6 bases, with 8 bases between. The V gene's germline CDR1 is SGHTA and CDR2 FQGTGA. CDR3 sequence (DNA): TGTGCCAGCAGCTTAGGGAGGCCCAATGAGCAGTTCTTC. This translates into CASSLGRPNEQFF.

V usage is TRBV6-2 or TRBV6-3 and J usage is TRBJ2-7, with 9 bases fitting TRBD1. After removal of 0 bases from V and 3 bases from J, the junction contained 15 bases not matched to a gene. Germline loops: CDR1 MNHEY, CDR2 SVGEGT. This CDR3 contains 19 residues. The CDR3 spells CASSYSWTGLRGQGYEQYF. CDR3 nucleotides: TGTGCCAGCAGTTACTCGTGGACAGGTTTACGGGGACAGGGCTACGAGCAGTACTTC.

J is TRBJ1-5 and V is TRBV24-1; no clear D gene. Germline CDR1 is KGHDR and CDR2 is SFDVKD. The length of the CDR3 is 14 residues. V lost 2 bases and J lost 9, with 13 bases in between. Here the CDR3 DNA reads TGTGCCACCAGTGATTCTACCCCTACGCGGCCCCAGCATTTT. Protein sequence: CATSDSTPTRPQHF.

The rearrangement joins TRBV5-4 to TRBJ2-3; D remains unclear. Looked up from germline, CDR1 is SGHNT and CDR2 is YYREEE (reference sequence). Trimming shortened V by 0 bases and J by 11 bases, and 10 bases separated the two germline ends. This CDR3 spans 12 amino acids. The CDR3 bases are TGTGCCAGCAGCTTGGTAGGTCAAGGGCAGTATTTT. This sequence encodes CASSLVGQGQYF.

This clonotype came up a few times. The CDR3 DNA is TGTGCCAGTAGGATGGACCGTCCAAACACCGGGGAGCTGTTTTTT. Translation: CASRMDRPNTGELFF. The chain recombines TRBV19 with TRBJ2-2, with D uncertain. CDR3 length: 15 amino acids. The V gene's germline CDR1 is LNHDA and CDR2 SQIVND (reference sequence). The V end lost 6 bases, the J end lost 2 bases, and 13 bases lay between the germline ends. Full variable domain (missing parts from reference TRBV19 and TRBJ2-2): DGGITQSPKYLFRKEGQNVTLSCEQNLNHDAMYWYRQDPGQGLRLIYYSQIVNDFQKGDIAEGYSVSREKKESFPLTVTSAQKNPTAFYLCASRMDRPNTGELFFGEGSRLTVL.

This clonotype was counted only a few times. The chain employs TRBV29-1 and TRBJ1-1; D is ambiguous. CDR3 length equals 11 residues. V shed 6 bases and J shed 3 bases, with 8 bases lying between them. Per germline, CDR1 SQVTM and CDR2 ANQGSEA. In DNA, the CDR3 is TGCAGCGTGGACCGTGACACTGAAGCTTTCTTT. Residues: CSVDRDTEAFF. The variable domain in full, with the rest retrieved from reference TRBV29-1 and TRBJ1-1, is SAVISQKPSRDICQRGTSLTIQCQVDSQVTMMFWYRQQPGQSLTLIATANQGSEATYESGFVIDKFPISRPNLTFSTLTVSNMSPEDSSIYLCSVDRDTEAFFGQGTRLTVV.

A few counts support this clonotype. One junction end does not reproduce the germline sequence, and a read error may be involved. The chain uses TRBV7-3 and TRBJ2-7; D may be TRBD2 (5 bases). The CDR3 runs 12 residues. Germline CDR1 reads SGHTA; CDR2 reads FQGTGA. CDR3 bases: TGTGCCAGCAGCTTAGCCCGGGGTATTCTCCACTTC. It translates to CASSLARGILHF.

V is TRBV6-2 or TRBV6-3 and J is TRBJ1-6; 8 positions match TRBD1. V lost 10 bases to trimming and J lost 8 bases; unmatched junction nucleotides: 7. There are 13 residues in the CDR3. The germline V gene encodes CDR1 MNHEY and CDR2 SVGEGT. CDR3 DNA sequence: TGTGCCACCGGACAGGGAATCCATTCACCCCTCCACTTT. As protein: CATGQGIHSPLHF.

This clonotype came up many times. This rearrangement joins TRBV5-1 to TRBJ2-3; TRBD2 agrees at 9 bases. Germline loops: CDR1 SGHRS, CDR2 YFSETQ. The junction had 12 bases not matched to a gene; V was cut back by 4 bases and J by 6 bases. This CDR3 spans 16 amino acids. CDR3 in DNA: TGCGCCAGCAGCCTACTAGCGGGCCCGCGCCCGGATACGCAGTATTTT. The encoded protein is CASSLLAGPRPDTQYF. The variable domain in full, completed from reference TRBV5-1 and TRBJ2-3, reads KAGVTQTPRYLIKTRGQQVTLSCSPISGHRSVSWYQQTPGQGLQFLFEYFSETQRNKGNFPGRFSGRQFSNSRSEMNVSTLELGDSALYLCASSLLAGPRPDTQYFGPGTRLTVL.

V is TRBV15 and J is TRBJ1-3; no clear D. V lost 4 bases, J lost 0 bases, and 13 bases lay in between. The CDR3 runs 16 residues. Per the germline V gene, CDR1 is LNHNV and CDR2 is YYDKDF (reference sequence). The DNA for the CDR3 is TGTGCCACCAGCACCCGGACGTCAAGCTCTGGAAACACCATATATTTT. Translation gives CATSTRTSSSGNTIYF.